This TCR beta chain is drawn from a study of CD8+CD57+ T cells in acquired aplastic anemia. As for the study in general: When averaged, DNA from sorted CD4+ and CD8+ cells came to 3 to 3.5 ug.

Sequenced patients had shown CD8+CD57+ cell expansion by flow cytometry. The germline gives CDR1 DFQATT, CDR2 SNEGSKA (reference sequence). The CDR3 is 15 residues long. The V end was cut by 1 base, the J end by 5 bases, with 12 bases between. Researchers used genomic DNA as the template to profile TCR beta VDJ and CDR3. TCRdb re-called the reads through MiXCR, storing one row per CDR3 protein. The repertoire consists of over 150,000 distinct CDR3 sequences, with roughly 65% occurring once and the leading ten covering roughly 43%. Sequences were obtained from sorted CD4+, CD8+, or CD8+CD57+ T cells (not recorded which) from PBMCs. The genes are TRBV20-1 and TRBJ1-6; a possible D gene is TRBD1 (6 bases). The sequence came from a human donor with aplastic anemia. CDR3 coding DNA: TGCAGTGCTAGAGGAGGGGGGGACAATAATTCACCCCTCCACTTT. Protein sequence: CSARGGGDNNSPLHF.